Listed below are T cell receptor beta chains from one sample, sequenced in a study of shared clonotypes between healthy human individuals. Clones were sequenced by immunoSEQ multiplex PCR, and TCRdb holds only the in-frame ones, with some missing. The sample shows a few hundred thousand clones, about 65% of them seen only once. The sample consisted of memory CD4+ T cells sorted from blood. The receptors shown here come from a man aged 25-45 years in good health. The CDR3 runs from the conserved cysteine through the conserved F or W. The D gene is left open where the match is weak. Clone size is given for some rows only: seen once, a few or many times, or a class if the clone is expanded.

size | D | J | V | CDR3 | DNA
few | . | TRBJ1-2 | TRBV7-2 | CASSLDRSNYGYTF | TGTGCCAGCAGCTTAGATCGTTCAAACTATGGCTACACCTTC
. | . | TRBJ2-1 | TRBV4-3 | CASSQDRRQSYNEQFF | TGCGCCAGCAGCCAAGATCGAAGGCAGTCCTACAATGAGCAGTTCTTC
. | . | TRBJ2-2 | TRBV11-2 | CASSPNLGDGELFF | TGTGCCAGCAGCCCAAACTTAGGGGACGGGGAGCTGTTTTTT
. | TRBD1 | TRBJ2-1 | TRBV7-8 | CASSLTGFGEQFF | TGTGCCAGCAGCTTGACAGGGTTTGGTGAGCAGTTCTTC
. | . | TRBJ1-4 | TRBV2 | CASSKTMMGEKLFF | TGTGCCAGCAGTAAAACTATGATGGGTGAAAAACTGTTTTTT
. | . | TRBJ2-7 | TRBV2 | CASSGRPSYEQYF | TGTGCCAGCAGTGGACGGCCCTCCTACGAGCAGTACTTC
. | . | TRBJ2-3 | TRBV7-8 | CASNHGRNDGGDTQYF | TGTGCCAGCAACCATGGGAGGAACGATGGGGGAGATACGCAGTATTTT
. | . | TRBJ1-4 | TRBV21-1 | CASSKGAGRNEKLFF | TGTGCCAGCAGCAAAGGTGCGGGGCGTAATGAAAAACTGTTTTTT
. | TRBD2 | TRBJ2-3 | TRBV6-1 | CASSVTSGSPDTQYF | TGTGCCAGCAGTGTTACTAGCGGGAGCCCAGATACGCAGTATTTT
. | . | TRBJ1-3 | TRBV7-6 | CASSPKVGNTIYF | TGTGCCAGCAGCCCAAAGGTTGGAAACACCATATATTTT